This TCR beta chain was found in a study of blood T cell repertoires in COVID-19. The overall study: Some COVID-19 samples were acute and others convalescent; all came from the United States, Italy and Spain. PBMCs, B-cell-depleted T cells, or T cells provided the cDNA or gDNA that made up the material.

The V and J ends lost 4 bases and 6 bases, in that order; junction bases with no gene match: 5. The CDR3 contains 15 residues. CDR1 LGHDT and CDR2 YNNKEL come from the germline V gene (reference sequence). How the authors handled the data: Amplification of reference gene primers provided the estimated nucleated cell counts. Some clones are missing from TCRdb's copy, which holds only in-frame ones; the method was immunoSEQ multiplex PCR. Clone size and the V and J calls come from that table; the DNA yielded D and trimming. This sample has about 160,000 clones; 81% occur once, and the top ten carry roughly 9.6%.

The receptor's source is a man aged 55 to 70 with active or convalescent COVID-19. V and J are TRBV3-1 (or the pseudogene TRBV3-2) and TRBJ2-7, with 14 positions matching TRBD2. The sequenced sample was peripheral blood. The CDR3 DNA sequence: TGTGCCAGCAGCCCGACTAGCGGGAGGGCCGGCGAGCAGTACTTC. This codes for CASSPTSGRAGEQYF.